The rows below give T cell receptor beta chains drawn from one sample of a study of T cells in Graves' hyperthyroidism and ophthalmopathy. MiXCR, run by TCRdb on the multiplex PCR reads, gives a single entry per CDR3 protein. Among 300,000 to 450,000 distinct CDR3 sequences, just under 15% were seen once, and the ten largest hold 30% to 35%. Sequencing used blood. The source of these receptors is a woman aged 25 to 39 with Graves' hyperthyroidism. Each CDR3 is given with its conserved first and last residue. Each record gives: clone size, D gene, J gene, V gene, CDR3 protein, CDR3 DNA. A D gene is named only where the DNA matches it firmly. A row's size may be missing; if present it is once, few, many or a size class.

few	-	TRBJ2-1	TRBV10-3	CAISGLDSGGRFF	TGTGCCATCAGTGGATTGGACTCTGGTGGTCGGTTCTTC
-	-	TRBJ1-4	TRBV2	CASSGTPSEKLFF	TGTGCCAGCAGCGGGACCCCGAGTGAAAAACTGTTTTTT
many	-	TRBJ1-1	TRBV28	CASSSPQDRNTEAFF	TGTGCCAGCAGTTCCCCCCAGGACCGGAACACTGAAGCTTTCTTT
few	-	TRBJ2-1	TRBV24-1	CATGQGIQHEVAEQFF	TGTGCCACCGGTCAGGGTATTCAACATGAGGTGGCTGAGCAGTTCTTC
many	-	TRBJ1-1	TRBV11-2	CASSASRKGTEAFF	TGTGCCAGCAGCGCATCTCGAAAGGGGACTGAAGCTTTCTTT
-	-	TRBJ2-7	TRBV20-1	CSATPPGPRGGGYEQYF	TGCAGTGCTACCCCGCCGGGACCCAGGGGGGGGGGCTACGAGCAGTACTTC
few	TRBD1	TRBJ2-5	TRBV12-3/TRBV12-4	CACSLDRGETQYF	TGTGCCTGCAGTTTAGACAGGGGGGAGACCCAGTACTTC
few	-	TRBJ1-5	TRBV4-1	CASSQEGRGPNQPQHF	TGCGCCAGCAGCCAAGAGGGGAGAGGGCCCAATCAGCCCCAGCATTTT
many	-	TRBJ2-4	TRBV6-1	CASSKGGNAKNIQYF	TGTGCCAGCAGCAAAGGGGGGAACGCCAAAAACATTCAGTACTTC
many	-	TRBJ2-5	TRBV20-1	CSASPEETQYF	TGCAGTGCTAGTCCAGAAGAGACCCAGTACTTC
few	-	TRBJ1-2	TRBV7-8	CASSFPGIQSYGYTF	TGTGCCAGCAGCTTCCCAGGAATCCAATCGTATGGCTACACCTTC
many	-	TRBJ2-5	TRBV5-1	CASSGGHEKWETQYF	TGCGCCAGCAGCGGAGGACACGAAAAGTGGGAGACCCAGTACTTC
few	-	TRBJ1-4	TRBV10-3	CAIRESTNEKLFF	TGTGCCATCAGGGAGTCAACTAATGAAAAACTGTTTTTT
many	-	TRBJ2-3	TRBV11-2	CASSSLSTDTQYF	TGTGCCAGCAGCTCCCTGAGCACAGATACGCAGTATTTT
many	-	TRBJ1-1	TRBV30	CAWSVRGGNTEAFF	TGTGCCTGGAGTGTACGAGGTGGGAACACTGAAGCTTTCTTT
few	-	TRBJ2-7	TRBV7-2	CASSLGISRSEQYF	TGTGCCAGCAGCTTAGGGATTAGTCGCAGCGAGCAGTACTTC
-	-	TRBJ1-1	TRBV19	CASSSLTYVAAEAFF	TGTGCCAGTAGTTCACTGACATACGTCGCTGCTGAAGCTTTCTTT
many	TRBD2	TRBJ2-1	TRBV5-1	CASSLDSGRLNEQFF	TGCGCCAGCAGCTTGGACAGCGGGAGGCTAAATGAGCAGTTCTTC
many	-	TRBJ2-7	TRBV20-1	CSARDLTTSLEQYF	TGCAGTGCTAGAGATTTAACGACTAGTCTCGAGCAGTACTTC
few	-	TRBJ2-2	TRBV19	CASRISGELFF	TGTGCCAGCAGAATTAGCGGGGAGCTGTTTTTT
many	TRBD2	TRBJ2-1	TRBV28	CASSESSGIGSEQFF	TGTGCCAGCAGTGAATCTAGCGGGATAGGGTCCGAGCAGTTCTTC
many	TRBD1	TRBJ2-5	TRBV5-1	CASSSQGQETQYF	TGCGCCAGCAGTTCACAGGGGCAAGAGACCCAGTACTTC
many	TRBD1	TRBJ2-1	TRBV7-8	CASSDRDSSYNEQFF	TGTGCCAGCAGCGACCGGGACAGTTCCTACAATGAGCAGTTCTTC
-	TRBD2	TRBJ2-2	TRBV4-1	CASSHPIAGEDTGELFF	TGCGCCAGCAGCCACCCCATAGCGGGAGAGGACACCGGGGAGCTGTTTTTT
many	-	TRBJ1-2	TRBV9	CASSPHVGRANYGYTF	TGTGCCAGCAGCCCCCACGTAGGGAGGGCAAACTATGGCTACACCTTC
many	-	TRBJ2-1	TRBV3-1	CASSHFNPLFNEQFF	TGTGCCAGCAGCCATTTTAATCCTTTGTTTAATGAGCAGTTCTTC
many	TRBD1	TRBJ1-5	TRBV28	CASSLGTGYQPQHF	TGTGCCAGCAGTTTGGGGACAGGGTATCAGCCCCAGCATTTT
many	-	TRBJ2-5	TRBV28	CASSFSGAGEETQYF	TGTGCCAGCAGTTTCTCGGGGGCGGGGGAAGAGACCCAGTACTTC
few	TRBD1	TRBJ1-5	TRBV10-3	CAISDRLGTADQPQHF	TGTGCCATCAGTGACCGGCTGGGGACAGCTGATCAGCCCCAGCATTTT
few	-	TRBJ1-6	TRBV29-1	CSVADGTGSPLHF	TGCAGCGTCGCGGACGGAACGGGTTCACCCCTCCACTTT
few	TRBD1	TRBJ2-3	TRBV10-1	CASSDPAGTATDTQYF	TGCGCCAGCAGTGATCCCGCCGGGACAGCTACAGATACGCAGTATTTT
many	-	TRBJ1-1	TRBV11-2	CASSRGGGRRYTEAFF	TGTGCCAGCAGCAGGGGGGGAGGACGCAGGTACACTGAAGCTTTCTTT
many	-	TRBJ1-1	TRBV12-3/TRBV12-4	CASSLYQEAFF	TGTGCCAGCAGTTTATATCAGGAAGCTTTCTTT
many	TRBD1	TRBJ2-7	TRBV20-1	CSARPLQGVSYEQYF	TGCAGTGCTAGGCCTCTCCAGGGGGTGTCCTACGAGCAGTACTTC
many	-	TRBJ1-1	TRBV18	CASSPHPDRNTEAFF	TGTGCCAGCTCACCGCACCCGGACAGGAACACTGAAGCTTTCTTT
many	TRBD2	TRBJ2-5	TRBV3-1	CASSQPGGSRGETQYF	TGTGCCAGCAGCCAACCGGGAGGTTCCCGGGGAGAGACCCAGTACTTC
many	TRBD2	TRBJ2-1	TRBV6-1	CASSTYGTSGINEQFF	TGTGCCAGCAGTACCTACGGGACTAGCGGGATCAATGAGCAGTTCTTC
-	TRBD1	TRBJ2-7	TRBV28	CASRTGGWSEQYF	TGTGCCAGCAGGACAGGGGGGTGGAGCGAGCAGTACTTC
many	-	TRBJ2-7	TRBV7-9	CASSSGIGTYEQYF	TGTGCCAGCAGCTCGGGGATCGGCACCTACGAGCAGTACTTC
-	TRBD1	TRBJ2-2	TRBV20-1	CSASGQGNTGELFF	TGCAGTGCTAGCGGACAGGGGAACACCGGGGAGCTGTTTTTT
-	TRBD2	TRBJ2-7	TRBV28	CASSLERGGWEQYF	TGTGCCAGCAGTTTGGAGCGGGGGGGGTGGGAGCAGTACTTC
many	-	TRBJ2-2	TRBV19	CASSILQGTVGELFF	TGTGCCAGTAGTATCCTTCAGGGGACTGTCGGGGAGCTGTTTTTT
many	TRBD1	TRBJ2-7	TRBV5-1	CASSSGQGSYEQYF	TGTGCCAGCAGCTCTGGACAGGGGTCCTACGAGCAGTACTTC
many	TRBD2	TRBJ2-7	TRBV14	CASSQVRLAGGPYEQYF	TGTGCCAGCAGCCAAGTTAGGCTAGCGGGAGGACCCTACGAGCAGTACTTC
-	-	TRBJ2-5	TRBV20-1	CSEGQTLQETQYF	TGCAGTGAAGGACAGACCCTACAAGAGACCCAGTACTTC
few	-	TRBJ1-4	TRBV9	CASSVDVGETNEKLFF	TGTGCCAGCAGCGTAGATGTTGGGGAAACTAATGAAAAACTGTTTTTT
many	-	TRBJ2-2	TRBV7-8	CASSLEDTGELFF	TGTGCCAGCAGCTTAGAAGACACCGGGGAGCTGTTTTTT
-	TRBD1	TRBJ2-1	TRBV6-1	CASSRGDRGRSEQFF	TGTGCCAGCAGCCGGGGGGACAGGGGGCGCTCTGAGCAGTTCTTC